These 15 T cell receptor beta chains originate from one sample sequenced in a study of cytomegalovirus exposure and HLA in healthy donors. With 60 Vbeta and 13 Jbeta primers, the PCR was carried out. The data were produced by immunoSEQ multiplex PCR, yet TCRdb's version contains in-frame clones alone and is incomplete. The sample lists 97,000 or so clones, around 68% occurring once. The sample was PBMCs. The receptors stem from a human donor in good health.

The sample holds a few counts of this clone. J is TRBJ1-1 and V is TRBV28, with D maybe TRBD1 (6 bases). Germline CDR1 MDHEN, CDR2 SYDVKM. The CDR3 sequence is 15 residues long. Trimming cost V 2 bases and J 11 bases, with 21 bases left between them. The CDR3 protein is CASSLVGTDRRRAFF. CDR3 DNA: TGTGCCAGCAGTTTAGTCGGGACGGACAGACGTCGGGCTTTCTTT.

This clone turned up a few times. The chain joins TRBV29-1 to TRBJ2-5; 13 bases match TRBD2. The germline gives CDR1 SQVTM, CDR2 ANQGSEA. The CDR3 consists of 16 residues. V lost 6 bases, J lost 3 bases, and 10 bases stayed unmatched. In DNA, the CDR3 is TGCAGCGTCGAAACCTCGGGACTAGCGGGGAAAGAGACCCAGTACTTC. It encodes CSVETSGLAGKETQYF.

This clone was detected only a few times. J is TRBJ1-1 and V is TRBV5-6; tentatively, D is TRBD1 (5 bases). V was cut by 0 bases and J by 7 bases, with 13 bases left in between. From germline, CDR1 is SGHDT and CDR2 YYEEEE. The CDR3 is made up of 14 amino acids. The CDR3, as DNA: TGTGCCAGCAGCTTGGTCGCAGGGTTGGGTGAAGCTTTCTTT. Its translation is CASSLVAGLGEAFF.

CDR3 in DNA: TGTGCCAGCAGCTTGCGGCCGGGACAGGGGCTGTTGGGGCAGTTCTTC. It specifies CASSLRPGQGLLGQFF. The genes are TRBV5-6 and TRBJ2-1, with 10 bases matching TRBD1. This CDR3 comprises 16 residues. Germline V CDR1 and CDR2: SGHDT, YYEEEE. J lost 12 bases, V lost 1 base, and 13 bases had no gene match. Using reference TRBV5-6 and TRBJ2-1 for the parts outside the CDR3, the full variable domain is DAGVTQSPTHLIKTRGQQVTLRCSPKSGHDTVSWYQQALGQGPQFIFQYYEEEERQRGNFPDRFSGHQFPNYSSELNVNALLLGDSALYLCASSLRPGQGLLGQFFGPGTRLTVL.

CDR3 DNA: TGTGCCACCAGCAGAGGGACTAGCGGGAGTCCAGAGACCCAGTACTTC. Its protein product is CATSRGTSGSPETQYF. The rearrangement joins TRBV15 to TRBJ2-5; 13 nucleotides agree with TRBD2. In germline, CDR1 is LNHNV, CDR2 YYDKDF (reference sequence). CDR3 length: 16 residues. Trimming removed 1 base from V and 4 bases from J; junction bases left unmatched: 3. Full variable domain (outside the CDR3, taken from reference TRBV15 and TRBJ2-5): DAMVIQNPRYQVTQFGKPVTLSCSQTLNHNVMYWYQQKSSQAPKLLFHYYDKDFNNEADTPDNFQSRRPNTSFCFLDIRSPGLGDTAMYLCATSRGTSGSPETQYFGPGTRLLVL.

The CDR3 nucleotides read TGTGCCAGCAGTGAATTAGGGGGCCGCGCTGAAGCTTTCTTT. Translated, it gives CASSELGGRAEAFF. V is TRBV2 and J is TRBJ1-1, with TRBD1 identical over 7 bases. The germline V gene encodes CDR1 SNHLY and CDR2 FYNNEI. V gave up 2 bases and J gave up 6 bases; unmatched junction bases: 6. This CDR3 spans 14 amino acids.

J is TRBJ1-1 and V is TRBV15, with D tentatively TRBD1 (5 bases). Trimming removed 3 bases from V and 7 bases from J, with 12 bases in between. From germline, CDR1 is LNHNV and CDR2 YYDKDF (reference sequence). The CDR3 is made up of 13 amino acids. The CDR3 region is CATSSSGDGEAFF. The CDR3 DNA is TGTGCCACCAGCAGTTCGGGGGATGGTGAAGCTTTCTTT.

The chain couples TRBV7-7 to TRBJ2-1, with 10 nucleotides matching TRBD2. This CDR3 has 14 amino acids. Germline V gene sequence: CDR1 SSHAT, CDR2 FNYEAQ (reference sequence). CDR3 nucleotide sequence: TGTGCTAGTCAAGCGGGAGGGCCAGGAGATGAGCAGTTCTTC. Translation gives CASQAGGPGDEQFF.

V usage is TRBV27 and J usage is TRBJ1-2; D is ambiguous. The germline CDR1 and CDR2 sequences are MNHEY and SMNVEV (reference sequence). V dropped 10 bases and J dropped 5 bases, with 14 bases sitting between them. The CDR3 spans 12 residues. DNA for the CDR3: TGTGCCACCATCAGTTCATGGTATGGCTACACCTTC. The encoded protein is CATISSWYGYTF.

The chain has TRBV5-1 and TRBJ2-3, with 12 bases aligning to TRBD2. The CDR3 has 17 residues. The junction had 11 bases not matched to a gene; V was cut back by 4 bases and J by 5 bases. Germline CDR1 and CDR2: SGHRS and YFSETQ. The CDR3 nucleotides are TGCGCCAGCAGCAAGGACCTAGCGGGAGGGCCTGGAGATACGCAGTATTTT. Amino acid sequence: CASSKDLAGGPGDTQYF. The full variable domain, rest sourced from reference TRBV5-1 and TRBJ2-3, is KAGVTQTPRYLIKTRGQQVTLSCSPISGHRSVSWYQQTPGQGLQFLFEYFSETQRNKGNFPGRFSGRQFSNSRSEMNVSTLELGDSALYLCASSKDLAGGPGDTQYFGPGTRLTVL.

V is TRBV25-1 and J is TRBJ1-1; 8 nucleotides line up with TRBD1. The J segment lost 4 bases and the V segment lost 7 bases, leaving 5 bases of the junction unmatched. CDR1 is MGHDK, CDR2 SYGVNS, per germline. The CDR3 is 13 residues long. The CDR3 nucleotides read TGTGCCAGCACCTCTGACAGGGGCACTGAAGCTTTCTTT. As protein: CASTSDRGTEAFF.

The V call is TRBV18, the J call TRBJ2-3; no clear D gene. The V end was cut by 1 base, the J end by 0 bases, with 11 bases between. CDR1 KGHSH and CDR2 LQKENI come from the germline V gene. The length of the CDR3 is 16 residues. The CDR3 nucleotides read TGTGCCAGCTCACCACGGAGTCTTTTTAGCACAGATACGCAGTATTTT. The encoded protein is CASSPRSLFSTDTQYF. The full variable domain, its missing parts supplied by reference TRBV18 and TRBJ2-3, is NAGVMQNPRHLVRRRGQEARLRCSPMKGHSHVYWYRQLPEEGLKFMVYLQKENIIDESGMPKERFSAEFPKEGPSILRIQQVVRGDSAAYFCASSPRSLFSTDTQYFGPGTRLTVL.

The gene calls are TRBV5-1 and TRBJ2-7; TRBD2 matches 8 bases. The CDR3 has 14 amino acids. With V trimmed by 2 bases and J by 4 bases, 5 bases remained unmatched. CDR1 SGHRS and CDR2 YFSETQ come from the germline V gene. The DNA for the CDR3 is TGCGCCAGCAGCTTAGCGGGAGTTACTTACGAGCAGTACTTC. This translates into CASSLAGVTYEQYF.

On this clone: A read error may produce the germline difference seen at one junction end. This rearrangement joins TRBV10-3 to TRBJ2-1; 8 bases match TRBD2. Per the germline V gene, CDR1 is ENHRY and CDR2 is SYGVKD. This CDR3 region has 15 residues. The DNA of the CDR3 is TGTGCCATCAGTGAGGGGACTAGGGGCGTATATGAGGAGTTCTTC. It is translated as CAISEGTRGVYEEFF.

CDR3: CASSTSGGSNQPQHF. The CDR3 bases are TGTGCCAGCAGCACTTCGGGGGGGAGTAATCAGCCCCAGCATTTT. The chain is built from TRBV9 and TRBJ1-5; weak D call: TRBD1 (5 bases). Germline values: CDR1 SGDLS, CDR2 YYNGEE. CDR3 size: 15 residues. V lost 4 bases to trimming and J lost 4 bases, with 15 bases between them.